The 21 T cell receptor beta chains below come from one sample, sequenced in a study of PD-1 blockade in mismatch repair-deficient tumors. Sequencing used immunoSEQ multiplex PCR; TCRdb keeps in-frame clones, though not all of them. The sample yields over 100,000 clones, approximately 80% seen once. Sequenced here: peripheral blood, sampled 60 weeks after starting pembrolizumab. These receptors were collected from an adult with mismatch repair-deficient cancer.

The rearrangement uses TRBV2 and TRBJ1-2; D unclear. Per the germline V gene, CDR1 is SNHLY and CDR2 is FYNNEI. Trimming stripped 5 bases from V and 8 bases from J, with 9 bases between. This CDR3 region has 11 residues. The CDR3 reads CASSQDRGYTF. The CDR3 nucleotides are TGTGCCAGCAGTCAAGATCGGGGCTACACCTTC.

This CDR3 is CSAPRANTEAFF. In DNA form, the CDR3 reads TGCAGCGCGCCAAGGGCGAACACTGAAGCTTTCTTT. V usage is TRBV29-1 and J usage is TRBJ1-1; D is unresolved. The ends were cut back, 7 bases at V and 1 base at J, with 10 bases in the middle. The CDR3 covers 12 residues. Germline values: CDR1 SQVTM, CDR2 ANQGSEA. The variable domain in full, with the rest retrieved from reference TRBV29-1 and TRBJ1-1, is SAVISQKPSRDICQRGTSLTIQCQVDSQVTMMFWYRQQPGQSLTLIATANQGSEATYESGFVIDKFPISRPNLTFSTLTVSNMSPEDSSIYLCSAPRANTEAFFGQGTRLTVV.

The chain employs TRBV29-1 and TRBJ2-3, with 8 bases fitting TRBD2. Trimming cost V 3 bases and J 6 bases; bases outside gene matches: 11. Looked up from germline, CDR1 is SQVTM and CDR2 is ANQGSEA. The CDR3 is 15 residues long. This chain's CDR3 is CSVERITSGDDTQYF. As DNA, the CDR3 is TGCAGCGTTGAGAGGATTACTAGCGGAGACGATACGCAGTATTTT.

This clone was seen a handful of times. The CDR3 region is CASSLGTGLSTDTQYF. In DNA, the CDR3 is TGTGCCAGCAGCTTAGGGACAGGACTAAGCACAGATACGCAGTATTTT. The gene calls are TRBV7-8 and TRBJ2-3; possibly TRBD1 for D (7 bases). Germline V gene lookup returns CDR1 SGHVS and CDR2 FQNEAQ. The CDR3 covers 16 residues. Trimming took 1 base from V and 0 from J, leaving 11 bases between them.

This clone has more than one count but fewer than ten. The chain employs TRBV29-1 and TRBJ2-1; 12 nucleotides align to TRBD2. V lost 6 bases, J lost 1 base, and 13 bases stayed unmatched. The germline gives CDR1 SQVTM, CDR2 ANQGSEA. The CDR3 has 18 amino acids. Here the CDR3 reads CSVLGVASGRASYNEQFF. Written as DNA, the CDR3 is TGCAGCGTGTTGGGGGTTGCTAGCGGGAGGGCTTCCTACAATGAGCAGTTCTTC.

The chain combines TRBV5-4 with TRBJ1-2, with 10 bases fitting TRBD1. This CDR3 has 17 residues. Germline CDR1 is SGHNT and CDR2 is YYREEE (reference sequence). Germline trimming cut 3 bases from V and 2 bases from J; bases unmatched to any gene: 10. The CDR3 loop is CASSSGLRQGANYGYTF. Here the CDR3 DNA reads TGTGCCAGCAGCTCTGGATTGAGACAGGGGGCAAACTATGGCTACACCTTC.

A few counts support this clone. The chain uses TRBV29-1 and TRBJ1-2; D call uncertain. Per the germline V gene, CDR1 is SQVTM and CDR2 is ANQGSEA. This CDR3 region has 12 residues. The V end lost 7 bases, the J end lost 6 bases, and 15 bases lay between the germline ends. The CDR3 nucleotides are TGCAGCGCCCCCCACGTTATCGATGGCTACACCTTC. This sequence encodes CSAPHVIDGYTF.

V gene TRBV6-5 combines with J gene TRBJ2-7, with unresolved D. With 6 bases removed from V and 5 bases from J, the gap between germline ends came to 11 bases. This CDR3 is built from 12 residues. Germline CDR1 MNHEY, CDR2 SVGAGI. The CDR3 bases are TGTGCCAGCAGCCGTACAGTTCACGAGCAGTACTTC. It codes for CASSRTVHEQYF.

V usage is TRBV5-4 and J usage is TRBJ2-2; possibly TRBD1 or TRBD2 for D (5 bases each). The CDR3 covers 15 residues. Trimming stripped 4 bases from V and 0 bases from J, with 10 bases between. Germline CDR1 is SGHNT and CDR2 is YYREEE (reference sequence). The CDR3 DNA reads TGTGCCAGCAGCGCCGGGACGGCGAACACCGGGGAGCTGTTTTTT. Encoded protein: CASSAGTANTGELFF.

The chain joins TRBV11-2 to TRBJ2-1; 11 nucleotides line up with TRBD2. The J segment lost 8 bases and the V segment lost 7 bases, leaving 7 bases of the junction unmatched. The CDR3 length is 14 residues. Germline CDR1 reads SGHAT; CDR2 reads FQNNGV. CDR3 nucleotide sequence: TGTGCCAGCAATCTAGCGGGAGGAGTTTATGAGCAGTTCTTC. Encoded protein: CASNLAGGVYEQFF.

V is TRBV7-9 and J is TRBJ2-1, with 9 bases fitting TRBD2. Trimming removed 5 bases from V and 13 bases from J; junction bases left unmatched: 9. There are 13 residues in the CDR3. Germline V gives CDR1 SEHNR, CDR2 FQNEAQ (reference sequence). CDR3 in DNA: TGTGCCAGCAGCCAAATCGCGGGAGGGCTTCAGTTCTTC. Encoded protein: CASSQIAGGLQFF.

The chain links TRBV28 to TRBJ1-1; no definite D call. The CDR3 has 11 amino acids. CDR1 MDHEN and CDR2 SYDVKM come from the germline V gene. The V end was cut by 5 bases, the J end by 1 base, with 2 bases between. CDR3 DNA: TGTGCCAGCAGTCAGAACACTGAAGCTTTCTTT. Its protein is CASSQNTEAFF. The complete variable domain, with remaining parts taken from reference TRBV28 and TRBJ1-1, reads DVKVTQSSRYLVKRTGEKVFLECVQDMDHENMFWYRQDPGLGLRLIYFSYDVKMKEKGDIPEGYSVSREKKERFSLILESASTNQTSMYLCASSQNTEAFFGQGTRLTVV.

The V call is TRBV7-3, the J call TRBJ2-1; a possible D gene is TRBD2 (5 bases). CDR1 is SGHTA, CDR2 FQGTGA, per germline. V lost 5 bases and J lost 3, with 11 bases in between. This CDR3 has 14 amino acids. CDR3 DNA: TGTGCCAGCAGCCCCTACGGGGACTACAATGAGCAGTTCTTC. Translating gives CASSPYGDYNEQFF.

V and J are TRBV30 and TRBJ1-1; D perhaps matches TRBD1 (6 bases). Trimming shortened V by 2 bases and J by 5 bases, and 15 bases separated the two germline ends. The CDR3 consists of 14 residues. Germline V lookup: CDR1 GTSNPN, CDR2 SVGIG (reference sequence). For the CDR3, the DNA is TGTGCCTGGAGTAGCAAGGGGAGGGGGACTGAAGCTTTCTTT. Translated, it gives CAWSSKGRGTEAFF.

This chain connects TRBV5-4 to TRBJ1-5; TRBD1 matches at 8 bases. This CDR3 spans 15 amino acids. The germline V gene encodes CDR1 SGHNT and CDR2 YYREEE (reference sequence). The junction had 8 bases not matched to a gene; V was cut back by 2 bases and J by 7 bases. The CDR3 here is CASSFTGQGEQPQHF. In DNA, the CDR3 is TGTGCCAGCAGCTTTACAGGACAGGGAGAACAGCCCCAGCATTTT.

The V call is TRBV19, the J call TRBJ1-2, with TRBD1 as a possible D gene (5 bases). Trimming stripped 5 bases from V and 1 base from J, with 11 bases between. The CDR3 contains 14 residues. CDR1 and CDR2 (germline): LNHDA, SQIVND (reference sequence). This CDR3 reads CASSAGRGNYGYTF. CDR3 DNA sequence: TGTGCCAGTAGTGCTGGGAGGGGTAACTATGGCTACACCTTC.

V gene TRBV11-1 combines with J gene TRBJ2-7; the match to TRBD1 covers 8 bases. The trim removed 5 bases at V and 5 bases at J, leaving 2 bases unmatched. This CDR3 has 12 residues. Per the germline V gene, CDR1 is SGHAT and CDR2 is FQDESV (reference sequence). CDR3 loop: CASSRTGNEQYF. In DNA form, the CDR3 reads TGTGCCAGCAGCCGGACAGGGAACGAGCAGTACTTC. Together with reference TRBV11-1 and TRBJ2-7, the CDR3 gives the full variable domain: EAEVAQSPRYKITEKSQAVAFWCDPISGHATLYWYRQILGQGPELLVQFQDESVVDDSQLPKDRFSAERLKGVDSTLKIQPAELGDSAMYLCASSRTGNEQYFGPGTRLTVT.

CDR3: CASSPFFDQPQHF. The CDR3 DNA reads TGTGCCAGCAGCCCTTTCTTTGATCAGCCCCAGCATTTT. V and J are TRBV6-5 and TRBJ1-5; D is unclear. Trimming cost V 6 bases and J 5 bases, with 11 bases left between them. Germline V lookup: CDR1 MNHEY, CDR2 SVGAGI. The CDR3 has 13 residues.

The rearrangement joins TRBV27 to TRBJ1-5; D unresolved. The CDR3 has 14 amino acids. V was shortened by 3 bases and J by 5 bases, with 11 bases between the two germline ends. Germline V gene data show CDR1 as MNHEY and CDR2 as SMNVEV (reference sequence). CDR3 sequence reads: CASSFWPTDQPQHF. The CDR3 DNA reads TGTGCCAGCAGTTTTTGGCCTACCGATCAGCCCCAGCATTTT.

This chain links TRBV10-3 with TRBJ2-1; D may match TRBD1 or TRBD2 (6 bases each). Per germline, CDR1 ENHRY and CDR2 SYGVKD. Trimming shortened V by 3 bases and J by 9 bases, and 9 bases separated the two germline ends. The CDR3 loop spans 12 amino acids. The CDR3 DNA is TGTGCCATCAGTGAACAGGGAGGTGAGCAGTTCTTC. As protein: CAISEQGGEQFF.

In its sample, this clone was seen a few times. The chain uses TRBV27 and TRBJ1-2, with 8 bases fitting TRBD1. The CDR3 has 14 amino acids. The trim removed 4 bases at V and 6 bases at J, leaving 7 bases unmatched. Germline loops: CDR1 MNHEY, CDR2 SMNVEV (reference sequence). The DNA for the CDR3 is TGTGCCAGCAGTTGGACAGGGCAGGTTCATGGCTACACCTTC. Protein: CASSWTGQVHGYTF.